The 13 T cell receptor beta chains in this list originate from one sample, sequenced in a study of beta chain features in type 1 diabetes. cDNA synthesis used the whole RNA isolate, giving expressed TCRB sequences. TCRdb's table, derived via immunoSEQ multiplex PCR, lists solely in-frame clones and lacks some. The data show about 930,000 clones, with 15% to 20% seen just once and about 0.02% held by the top ten. The specimen sequenced was naive CD4+ T cells from blood. These receptors all come from a woman aged 18-35 years in good health.

This clone was seen a few times. This chain connects TRBV4-1 to TRBJ2-7; TRBD2 matches 15 bases. The trim removed 4 bases at V and 4 bases at J, leaving 11 bases unmatched. The CDR3 sequence is 18 residues long. The germline V gene encodes CDR1 MGHRA and CDR2 YSYEKL. Here the CDR3 DNA reads TGCGCCAGCAGCCTCGGACTAGCGGGAGGGCCCTCCTTGTACGAGCAGTACTTC. This codes for CASSLGLAGGPSLYEQYF.

The gene calls are TRBV7-2 and TRBJ2-7; D is possibly TRBD1 or TRBD2 (5 bases each). The germline V gene has CDR1 SGHTA and CDR2 FQGNSA. The CDR3 spans 15 residues. V dropped 5 bases and J dropped 2 bases, with 16 bases sitting between them. The CDR3 nucleotides read TGTGCCAGCAGCCACGGGTCGGGACCCACCTACGAGCAGTACTTC. It codes for CASSHGSGPTYEQYF.

This clone was counted a few times. The chain uses TRBV19 and TRBJ1-2; weak D call: TRBD1 (6 bases). The CDR3 is 16 residues long. Trimming shortened V by 4 bases and J by 6 bases, and 21 bases separated the two germline ends. In germline, CDR1 is LNHDA, CDR2 SQIVND (reference sequence). CDR3 sequence (DNA): TGTGCCAGTAGTAGGTTGGTCACAGGGAGGAATCATGGCTACACCTTC. Its protein product is CASSRLVTGRNHGYTF. The full variable domain, completed using reference TRBV19 and TRBJ1-2, is DGGITQSPKYLFRKEGQNVTLSCEQNLNHDAMYWYRQDPGQGLRLIYYSQIVNDFQKGDIAEGYSVSREKKESFPLTVTSAQKNPTAFYLCASSRLVTGRNHGYTFGSGTRLTVV.

The V gene is TRBV7-2, the J gene TRBJ2-2; 9 bases agree with TRBD1. V gave up 1 base and J gave up 5 bases; unmatched junction bases: 11. Germline lookup yields CDR1 SGHTA and CDR2 FQGNSA. CDR3 length: 18 amino acids. Here the CDR3 reads CASSLGNGQGPPTGELFF. The DNA of the CDR3 is TGTGCCAGCAGCTTAGGGAATGGACAGGGGCCTCCGACCGGGGAGCTGTTTTTT.

The chain couples TRBV28 to TRBJ1-4; 8 nucleotides line up with TRBD1. The CDR3 is 14 residues long. Per germline, CDR1 MDHEN and CDR2 SYDVKM. The V and J ends lost 6 bases and 7 bases, in that order; junction bases with no gene match: 7. CDR3 protein: CASREGTGREKLFF. CDR3 coding DNA: TGTGCCAGCAGGGAGGGGACAGGTCGTGAAAAACTGTTTTTT.

This clone has only one observation. This chain links TRBV11-2 with TRBJ2-5; D unclear. Germline CDR1 SGHAT, CDR2 FQNNGV. The CDR3 is 14 residues long. V was shortened by 1 base and J by 5 bases, with 11 bases between the two germline ends. The DNA for the CDR3 is TGTGCCAGCAGCTTAGTCAAGGAGATGGAGACCCAGTACTTC. This sequence encodes CASSLVKEMETQYF.

This clone was counted between two and nine times. J is TRBJ1-3 and V is TRBV28; D gene uncertain. CDR3 length equals 15 residues. Germline V gives CDR1 MDHEN, CDR2 SYDVKM. The V end was cut by 2 bases, the J end by 7 bases, with 15 bases between. The CDR3 region is CASSLPGGRGNTIYF. CDR3 bases: TGTGCCAGCAGTTTACCTGGTGGCCGAGGGAACACCATATATTTT.

The chain couples TRBV10-3 to TRBJ2-2; D is perhaps TRBD2 (6 bases). V shed 4 bases and J shed 1 base, with 10 bases lying between them. The germline CDR1 and CDR2 sequences are ENHRY and SYGVKD. There are 15 residues in the CDR3. The CDR3 loop reads CAISVTRENTGELFF. CDR3 sequence (DNA): TGTGCCATCAGTGTAACGCGGGAGAACACCGGGGAGCTGTTTTTT.

The gene calls are TRBV5-6 and TRBJ1-4, with D perhaps TRBD1 (6 bases). There are 14 residues in the CDR3. Germline values: CDR1 SGHDT, CDR2 YYEEEE. Trimming shortened V by 0 bases and J by 7 bases, and 10 bases separated the two germline ends. The CDR3 DNA reads as TGTGCCAGCAGCTTGGCCAGGGGAAGTGAAAAACTGTTTTTT. Amino acids: CASSLARGSEKLFF.

This clone was counted a few times. The gene calls are TRBV5-1 and TRBJ2-5; the D gene could be TRBD1 or TRBD2 (5 bases each). Germline CDR1 SGHRS, CDR2 YFSETQ. This CDR3 has 18 residues. V dropped 0 bases and J dropped 2 bases, with 20 bases sitting between them. The CDR3 nucleotides are TGCGCCAGCAGCTTGGTATCTCTCCTTGGGGGTCCTCAAGAGACCCAGTACTTC. This encodes CASSLVSLLGGPQETQYF. The variable domain in full, completed from reference TRBV5-1 and TRBJ2-5, reads KAGVTQTPRYLIKTRGQQVTLSCSPISGHRSVSWYQQTPGQGLQFLFEYFSETQRNKGNFPGRFSGRQFSNSRSEMNVSTLELGDSALYLCASSLVSLLGGPQETQYFGPGTRLLVL.

In this sample, this clone turned up a few times. Other DNA sequences in this specimen translate into the identical CDR3. The chain is built from TRBV2 and TRBJ1-1, with D unclear. The ends were cut back, 4 bases at V and 5 bases at J, with 5 bases in the middle. Germline assignment: CDR1 SNHLY and CDR2 FYNNEI. This CDR3 is 11 amino acids long. The CDR3 reads CASSVSTEAFF. CDR3 bases: TGTGCCAGCAGTGTTAGTACTGAAGCTTTCTTT.

This clone was counted between two and nine times. The chain is built from TRBV20-1 and TRBJ2-2; D not resolved. Trimming pared 2 bases from V and 7 bases from J, leaving 5 bases between. The germline V gene has CDR1 DFQATT and CDR2 SNEGSKA (reference sequence). The CDR3 covers 11 residues. The CDR3 here is CSARLLGELFF. Here the CDR3 DNA reads TGCAGTGCTAGATTACTCGGGGAGCTGTTTTTT.

There are a few counts of this clone. The rearrangement joins TRBV4-2 to TRBJ1-1; 10 nucleotides match TRBD1. Germline-derived CDR1 and CDR2 are LGHNA and YNFKEQ. The V gene end was trimmed by 5 bases and the J gene end by 4 bases; junction bases not matched to a gene: 4. This CDR3 has 14 residues. Here the CDR3 DNA reads TGTGCCAGCAGCGACAGGGGGCTTAGCACTGAAGCTTTCTTT. Amino acid sequence: CASSDRGLSTEAFF.